This TCR beta chain was observed in a study of blood T cell repertoires in COVID-19 (dated by TCRdb to 2019 to 2021). Regarding the research as a whole: The collaborator samples originated in the United States, Italy and Spain and spanned the acute and convalescent phases of COVID-19. The repertoires were released in a freely available public database meant as a resource for research on the immune response to SARS-CoV-2. Where HLA class I and class II types were available, the types were taken from metadata supplied by the sample provider, not from assay-based typing. The samples were drawn from the first 160 participants of the ongoing ImmuneRACE study and from some 1,300 subjects provided by 6 global collaborators. The material from the prospective study consisted of cDNA or gDNA derived from T cells, B-cell-depleted T cells, or PBMCs. Sample metadata almost always included a de-identified subject ID, COVID-19 status, age in years and sex. Deeply sampled blood TCRbeta repertoires from subjects exposed to, actively infected with, or recovered from COVID-19 were included in the dataset. What the authors observed across the whole study: The quantity of clinical and demographic metadata differed by source and by participant and was supplied without curation.

In Seattle, one collaborating source enrolled patients while the infection was active and tracked those patients longitudinally over the course of disease. The collaborating institutions used their own protocols to collect whole blood in K2EDTA tubes. For TCRbeta analysis, collaborator samples were shipped as frozen whole blood, as isolated PBMCs, or as DNA extracted from either sample type. TCRbeta CDR3 regions were amplified from genomic DNA using the immunoSEQ Assay, a bias-controlled multiplex PCR. The authors' analysis ran thus. The number of nucleated cells in each sample was estimated by amplification of reference gene primers within the assay. To quantify the absolute abundance of each unique TCRbeta CDR3 rearrangement, sequence reads were collapsed and filtered. For each sample, productive Simpson clonality was calculated by taking the square root of Simpson's diversity index across productive rearrangements. Imported from immuneACCESS, the table was reduced by TCRdb to in-frame sequences with V and J called. These copies leave out some clones; in studies compared against another copy, an unresolved V gene accounts for under half, and the cause of the remainder is not known. Clonal size and the V and J genes are those of that table, whereas D and trimming came from the DNA. In this sample the table shows 200,000 to 250,000 clones, approximately 89% of which occur a single time. The ten most abundant clones make up around 6.3% of the sample.

In the case of this clone: Its binding antigen is unknown. Base quality data are lacking; no much larger clone is found one base away.

The sequence was collected from a woman aged 25-40 years with COVID-19, enrolled during active disease. The sample comprised peripheral blood.

The sequenced DNA: TGTGCCAGCAGCTTAGTTGGGGAGTACAATGAGCAGTTCTTC. This sequence encodes CASSLVGEYNEQFF. This chain is built from TRBV7-6 and TRBJ2-1, with TRBD2 perhaps the D gene, on 5 matching bases. The junction carries 8 bases between V and J, which are trimmed by 1 base and 4 bases respectively. CDR1 SGHVS and CDR2 FNYEAQ are derived from the germline V gene. From the cysteine through the phenylalanine, the CDR3 covers 14 amino acids. Only the CDR3 region is kept as DNA, spanning 42 bases read in frame from base 1.